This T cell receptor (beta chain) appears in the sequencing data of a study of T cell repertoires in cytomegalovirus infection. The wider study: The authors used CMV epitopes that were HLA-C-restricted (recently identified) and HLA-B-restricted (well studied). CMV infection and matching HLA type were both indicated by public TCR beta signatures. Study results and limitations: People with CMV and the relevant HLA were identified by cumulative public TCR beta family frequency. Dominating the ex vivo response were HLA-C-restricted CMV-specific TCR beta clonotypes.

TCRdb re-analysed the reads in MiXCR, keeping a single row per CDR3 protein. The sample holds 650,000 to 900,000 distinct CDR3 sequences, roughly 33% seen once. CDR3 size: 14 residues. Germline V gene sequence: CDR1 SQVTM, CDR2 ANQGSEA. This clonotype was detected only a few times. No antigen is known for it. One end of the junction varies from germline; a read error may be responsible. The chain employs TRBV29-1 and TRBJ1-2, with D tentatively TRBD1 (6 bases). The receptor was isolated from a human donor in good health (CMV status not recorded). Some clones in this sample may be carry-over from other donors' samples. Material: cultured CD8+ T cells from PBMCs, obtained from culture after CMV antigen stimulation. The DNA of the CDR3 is TGCAGCGTTGTTGCGGGGGCCCCTAAGTATGGCTACACCTTC. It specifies CSVVAGAPKYGYTF. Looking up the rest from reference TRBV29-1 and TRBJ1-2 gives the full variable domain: SAVISQKPSRDICQRGTSLTIQCQVDSQVTMMFWYRQQPGQSLTLIATANQGSEATYESGFVIDKFPISRPNLTFSTLTVSNMSPEDSSIYLCSVVAGAPKYGYTFGSGTRLTVV.